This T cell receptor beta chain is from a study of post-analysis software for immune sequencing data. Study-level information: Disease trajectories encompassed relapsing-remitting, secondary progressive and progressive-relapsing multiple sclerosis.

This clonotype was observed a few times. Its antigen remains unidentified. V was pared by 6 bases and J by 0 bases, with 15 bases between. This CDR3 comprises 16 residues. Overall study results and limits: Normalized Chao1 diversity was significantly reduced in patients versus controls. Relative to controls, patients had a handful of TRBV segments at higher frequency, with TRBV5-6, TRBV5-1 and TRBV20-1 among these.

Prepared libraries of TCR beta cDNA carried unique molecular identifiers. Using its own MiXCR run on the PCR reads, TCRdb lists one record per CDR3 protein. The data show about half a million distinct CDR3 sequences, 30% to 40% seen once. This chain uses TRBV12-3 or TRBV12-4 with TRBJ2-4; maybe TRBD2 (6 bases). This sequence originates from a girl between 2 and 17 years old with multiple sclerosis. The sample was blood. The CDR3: CASSPGDVLAKNIQYF. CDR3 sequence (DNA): TGTGCCAGCAGCCCGGGAGACGTTCTAGCCAAAAACATTCAGTACTTC.